Described below is a single T cell receptor beta chain sequence and its context. The authors' processing: From reference gene primer amplification, estimates of nucleated cell counts were derived. Profiled with immunoSEQ multiplex PCR; TCRdb holds only in-frame clones, not every one. D and trimming were read from the DNA, whereas the V and J calls and clone size are those reported in that table. The table includes about 270,000 clones, 86% detected once. The CDR3 sequence is 13 residues long. V lost 6 bases and J 2 bases, leaving 10 bases between the germline ends. Germline CDR1 reads MRHNA; CDR2 reads SNTAGT. The data derive from a study of blood T cell repertoires in COVID-19. Study as a whole: PBMCs, B-cell-depleted T cells, or T cells provided the cDNA or gDNA that made up the material.

The sample taken for sequencing was peripheral blood. This TCR derives from a woman at least 80 years old with COVID-19, enrolled during active disease. This rearrangement joins TRBV6-4 to TRBJ1-1, with D perhaps matching TRBD1 (6 bases). CDR3 sequence: CASRGHQNTEAFF. The CDR3 coding sequence is TGTGCCAGCAGGGGACATCAAAACACTGAAGCTTTCTTT.